The clone carrying this T cell receptor (beta chain) was observed a few times. Antigen specificity is unknown. The CDR3 runs 14 residues. V shed 6 bases and J 4 bases; nucleotides not matched to a gene: 11. Germline V lookup: CDR1 DFQATT, CDR2 SNEGSKA (reference sequence). Repertoires were generated with immunoSEQ multiplex PCR, while TCRdb's copy carries only in-frame clones and drops some. Seen here are 57,000 or so clones, 60% to 75% observed once, and the top ten hold 1% to 1.5%. This record belongs to a study of vaccination effects on CD4 cells after COVID-19. Sequencing was preceded by expansion of antigen-specific CD4+ T cells with viral peptide pools in the ViraFEST assay. Culture lasted approximately 10 days before CD4+ T cell isolation. Either the BNT162b2 or mRNA-1273 vaccine was given to participants in two doses.

The sequencing used CD4+ T cells from PBMCs cultured with HCoV-229E spike peptides, collected after COVID-19 vaccination. The sequence was obtained from a human donor who received a COVID-19 vaccine. This chain links TRBV20-1 with TRBJ1-1; 7 positions agree with TRBD1. CDR3 DNA sequence: TGCAGTGCGAGTTACAGGGGAGGCACCACTGAAGCTTTCTTT. This translates into CSASYRGGTTEAFF.